One and the same sample provided the 15 T cell receptor beta chains below, sequenced in a study of CD8 T cells in Susac syndrome. The authors reverse transcribed roughly 0.5 to 1 ug RNA with random hexamers. TCRdb redid the calling of the immunoSEQ multiplex PCR reads with MiXCR, one entry per CDR3 protein. The data show about 130,000 distinct CDR3 sequences, around 94% seen once. The sequencing input was CD4+ T cells from PBMCs. The receptors were gathered from a human donor with multiple sclerosis.

V is TRBV4-3 and J is TRBJ2-3; tentatively, D is TRBD2 (7 bases). V lost 0 bases, J lost 4 bases, and 14 bases lay in between. Germline V gene lookup returns CDR1 LGHNA and CDR2 YSLEER. The CDR3 has 16 amino acids. CDR3 protein: CASSQELAEGADTQYF. The CDR3 bases are TGCGCCAGCAGCCAAGAGCTAGCGGAGGGGGCAGATACGCAGTATTTT.

V and J are TRBV12-3 or TRBV12-4 and TRBJ2-6, with D tentatively TRBD2 (6 bases). This CDR3 has 16 residues. Trimming cost V 1 base and J 2 bases, with 9 bases left between them. The CDR3 loop reads CASSLGRGPGANVLTF. CDR3 in DNA: TGTGCCAGCAGTTTAGGGAGGGGCCCTGGGGCCAACGTCCTGACTTTC.

V usage is TRBV6-1 and J usage is TRBJ2-7, with 9 nucleotides matching TRBD1. After removal of 8 bases from V and 3 bases from J, the junction contained 8 bases not matched to a gene. The CDR3 has 14 residues. Germline V gene lookup returns CDR1 MNHNS and CDR2 SASEGT. The DNA for the CDR3 is TGTGCCAGCGCACAGGGGGCGCAGGACTACGAGCAGTACTTC. Protein: CASAQGAQDYEQYF.

This rearrangement joins TRBV30 to TRBJ1-2, with unresolved D. Germline lookup yields CDR1 GTSNPN and CDR2 SVGIG (reference sequence). Trimming removed 6 bases from V and 5 bases from J, with 7 bases in between. This CDR3 spans 10 amino acids. The CDR3 nucleotides are TGTGCCTGTGGGGAGTATGGCTACACCTTC. Translating gives CACGEYGYTF.

The chain recombines TRBV6-2 or TRBV6-3 with TRBJ2-2; 8 nucleotides match TRBD2. Germline CDR1 reads MNHEY; CDR2 reads SVGEGT. The CDR3 has 14 amino acids. J lost 2 bases, V lost 6 bases, and 2 bases had no gene match. CDR3 nucleotide sequence: TGTGCCAGCAGGCGGGGGGCTAACACCGGGGAGCTGTTTTTT. Its protein is CASRRGANTGELFF.

The chain couples TRBV12-3 or TRBV12-4 to TRBJ1-1, with D possibly being TRBD1 (5 bases). The CDR3 is made up of 16 amino acids. Between the trimmed V and J ends, which lost 6 bases and 3 bases, there was a span of 20 bases. Here the CDR3 DNA reads TGTGCCAGCAGCTTAACTTGGGACTTCAAGGACACTGAAGCTTTCTTT. It codes for CASSLTWDFKDTEAFF.

The chain links TRBV7-9 to TRBJ1-6; 7 bases are shared with TRBD1. The germline V gene encodes CDR1 SEHNR and CDR2 FQNEAQ (reference sequence). CDR3 size: 16 residues. J lost 3 bases, V lost 4 bases, and 6 bases had no gene match. CDR3 sequence: CASSSPQGRYNSPLHF. The CDR3 region has the DNA TGTGCCAGCAGCTCGCCACAGGGGCGCTATAATTCACCCCTCCACTTT.

The chain uses TRBV7-9 and TRBJ2-7, with D perhaps TRBD2 (5 bases). CDR1 is SEHNR, CDR2 FQNEAQ, per germline (reference sequence). V was pared by 1 base and J by 0 bases, with 10 bases between. The CDR3 sequence is 15 residues long. The DNA for the CDR3 is TGTGCCAGCAGCTTAGTAAGAGGACTCTCCTACGAGCAGTACTTC. Translating it yields CASSLVRGLSYEQYF. Supplemented by reference TRBV7-9 and TRBJ2-7, the full variable domain reads DTGVSQNPRHKITKRGQNVTFRCDPISEHNRLYWYRQTLGQGPEFLTYFQNEAQLEKSRLLSDRFSAERPKGSFSTLEIQRTEQGDSAMYLCASSLVRGLSYEQYFGPGTRLTVT.

V is TRBV18 and J is TRBJ1-5, with a tentative D call TRBD1 (5 bases). V lost 5 bases and J 6 bases, leaving 14 bases between the germline ends. The CDR3 is made up of 14 amino acids. Germline CDR1 KGHSH, CDR2 LQKENI. CDR3 DNA sequence: TGTGCCAGCTCAGAGGGGAATTCGGCTCAGCCCCAGCATTTT. Translation gives CASSEGNSAQPQHF.

CDR3 sequence: CASSARQDHSNQPQHF. CDR3 bases: TGTGCCAGCAGCGCTCGACAGGACCATAGCAATCAGCCCCAGCATTTT. This chain joins TRBV9 and TRBJ1-5; D possibly corresponds to TRBD1 (6 bases). Germline lookup yields CDR1 SGDLS and CDR2 YYNGEE. V gave up 3 bases and J gave up 0 bases, with 13 bases separating them. The CDR3 extends over 16 amino acids.

The V call is TRBV30, the J call TRBJ1-5; no reliable D call. The CDR3 has 12 residues. CDR1 and CDR2 from the germline V gene are GTSNPN and SVGIG (reference sequence). Trimming shortened V by 7 bases and J by 1 base, and 8 bases separated the two germline ends. For the CDR3, the DNA is TGTGCCTCCAAAGGGAGCAATCAGCCCCAGCATTTT. This translates into CASKGSNQPQHF.

The chain combines TRBV18 with TRBJ1-1; D is unclear. The ends were cut back, 2 bases at V and 2 bases at J, with 6 bases in the middle. The CDR3 spans 13 residues. In germline, CDR1 is KGHSH, CDR2 LQKENI. The chain's CDR3 is CASSPAGNTEAFF. The DNA of the CDR3 is TGTGCCAGCTCACCAGCGGGAAACACTGAAGCTTTCTTT.

This chain connects TRBV7-2 to TRBJ1-4; 10 positions match TRBD1. This CDR3 comprises 15 residues. The junction had 7 bases not matched to a gene; V was cut back by 5 bases and J by 7 bases. Germline values: CDR1 SGHTA, CDR2 FQGNSA. In DNA, the CDR3 is TGTGCCAGCAGCCGACAGGGGGCGAGAGCTGAAAAACTGTTTTTT. It codes for CASSRQGARAEKLFF.

This clonotype was recorded once. The rearrangement links TRBV29-1 to TRBJ1-2; tentative D call: TRBD1 (5 bases). There are 13 residues in the CDR3. CDR1 and CDR2 from the germline V gene are SQVTM and ANQGSEA. V lost 7 bases to trimming and J lost 8 bases, with 20 bases between them. CDR3 in amino acids: CSALGGGTRGYTF. The CDR3, as DNA: TGCAGCGCCCTGGGTGGGGGAACTAGAGGCTACACCTTC.

V is TRBV6-5 and J is TRBJ1-3; D gene unclear. Germline loops: CDR1 MNHEY, CDR2 SVGAGI. Trimming took off 5 bases at V and 4 bases at J, with 9 bases between the two ends. The CDR3 is made up of 13 amino acids. CDR3 coding DNA: TGTGCCAGCAGTCGCCCCAGGGGAAACACCATATATTTT. This codes for CASSRPRGNTIYF.